This T cell receptor beta chain was captured in a study of T-cell reconstitution after alpha-beta-depleted transplantation in children. Study findings and constraints: In patients about two months after transplant, alpha-beta T cells reportedly arose from several hundred expanded graft clones. The study traced high day-60 TCRbeta diversity in some patients to surviving recipient T cells and thymic progenitors. Once a year had passed after transplant, T-cell counts and diversity came mostly from newly produced T cells.

This clonotype was detected a few times. No antigen is known for it. Unique molecular identifiers were incorporated during preparation of the TCRbeta library. Each CDR3 protein gets one entry after TCRdb re-called the PCR reads with MiXCR. The profile shows 450,000 to 550,000 distinct CDR3 sequences, roughly 11% of them singletons. Germline V gives CDR1 LGHDT, CDR2 YNNKEL (reference sequence). The V end lost 4 bases, the J end lost 6 bases, and 23 bases lay between the germline ends. There are 17 residues in the CDR3. V and J are TRBV3-1 and TRBJ2-3; TRBD2 is a possible D gene (7 bases). The material was PBMCs, mostly from graft donor cells, obtained 180 days after TCRalphabeta/CD19-depleted stem cell transplant. The TCR comes from a female patient between 2 and 15 years old who had a stem cell transplant for aplastic anemia, so the T cells may come from the graft donor. The CDR3 protein is CASSLRVGGLAVDTQYF. CDR3 DNA sequence: TGTGCCAGCAGCCTTCGCGTAGGGGGGCTAGCGGTGGATACGCAGTATTTT.